This T cell receptor beta chain was sequenced for a study of shared clonotypes between healthy human individuals. Study details: Used for every donor were three CD4 naive, three CD4 memory, two CD8 naive and one CD8 memory plate. Study findings and constraints: Estimated clonotype richness was generally higher in naive than memory subsets.

The germline V and J ends were trimmed by 0 bases and 6 bases, with 16 bases remaining between them. The germline gives CDR1 PRHDT, CDR2 FYEKMQ (reference sequence). The CDR3 totals 16 residues. Remarks on this clone: The antigen is undetermined.

Positively selected for CCR7, the CD45RO-negative cells used as naive CD8 cells excluded terminally differentiated effector memory CD45RA+ cells. Here immunoSEQ multiplex PCR was the method, and the copy in TCRdb shows in-frame clones only, minus some. The table shows around 1.9 million clones, with approximately 94% occurring only once. The chain couples TRBV13 to TRBJ2-3; tentatively, D is TRBD1 or TRBD2 (5 bases each). Sequencing used naive CD8+ T cells from PBMCs. The TCR comes from a man between 18 and 29 years old in good health. Some clones in this sample may be carry-over from other donors' samples. Written as DNA, the CDR3 is TGTGCCAGCAGCTTAGGCCGAGCGGAGAGGGGTGATACGCAGTATTTT. Its protein product is CASSLGRAERGDTQYF.